Sequencing of this TCR beta chain was carried out in a study of blood T cell repertoires in COVID-19. Study-wide background: Specimens from acute and convalescent COVID-19 originated in the United States, Italy and Spain. PBMCs, B-cell-depleted T cells, or T cells provided the cDNA or gDNA that made up the material.

Authors' analysis steps: Counts of nucleated cells, estimated from reference gene primer amplification, were obtained. The protocol was immunoSEQ multiplex PCR, while the TCRdb copy is restricted to in-frame clones and leaves out a portion. D and trimming come from the DNA, and the V and J calls and clone size come from that table. The sample holds about 250,000 clones, about 83% seen once. CDR1 is MDHEN and CDR2 is SYDVKM in the germline V gene. This CDR3 contains 15 residues. Trimming took 3 bases from V and 4 from J, leaving 15 bases between them. The TCR sequence derives from a man at least 80 years old with acute or convalescent COVID-19. This rearrangement joins TRBV28 to TRBJ1-2, with D possibly matching TRBD1 (6 bases). Sequenced: peripheral blood. The CDR3 DNA follows: TGTGCCAGCAGTTTCAGTCGGGGGGCACGCTATGGCTACACCTTC. Protein sequence: CASSFSRGARYGYTF.